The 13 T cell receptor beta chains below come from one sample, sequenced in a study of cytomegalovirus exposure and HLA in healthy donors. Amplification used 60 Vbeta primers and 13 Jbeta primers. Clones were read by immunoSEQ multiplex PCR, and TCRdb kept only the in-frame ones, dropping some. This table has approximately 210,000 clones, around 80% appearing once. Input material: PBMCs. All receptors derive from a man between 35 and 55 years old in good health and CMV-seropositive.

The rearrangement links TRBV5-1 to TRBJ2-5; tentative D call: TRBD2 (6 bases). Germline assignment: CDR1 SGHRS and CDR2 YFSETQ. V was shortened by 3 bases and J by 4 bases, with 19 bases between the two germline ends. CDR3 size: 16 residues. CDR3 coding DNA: TGCGCCAGCAGCTGGTTACTTCGTCAGGGAGGAGAGACCCAGTACTTC. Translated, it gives CASSWLLRQGGETQYF.

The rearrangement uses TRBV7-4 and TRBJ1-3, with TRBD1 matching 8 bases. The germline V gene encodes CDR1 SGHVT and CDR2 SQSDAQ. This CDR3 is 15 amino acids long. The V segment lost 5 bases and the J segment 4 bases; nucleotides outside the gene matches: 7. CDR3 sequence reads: CASSPIAGGGNTIYF. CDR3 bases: TGTGCCAGCAGCCCGATCGCAGGGGGCGGAAACACCATATATTTT.

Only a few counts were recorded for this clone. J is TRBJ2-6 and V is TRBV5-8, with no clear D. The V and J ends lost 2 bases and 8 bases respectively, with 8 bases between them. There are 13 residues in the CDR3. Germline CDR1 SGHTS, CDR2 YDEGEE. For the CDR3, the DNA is TGTGCCAGCAGCTTAGACATACCCAACGTCCTGACTTTC. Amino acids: CASSLDIPNVLTF.

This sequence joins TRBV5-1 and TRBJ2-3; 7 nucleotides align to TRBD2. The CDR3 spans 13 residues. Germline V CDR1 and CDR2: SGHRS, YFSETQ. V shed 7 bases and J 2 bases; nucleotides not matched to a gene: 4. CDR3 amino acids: CASRKRDTDTQYF. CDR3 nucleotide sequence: TGCGCCAGCCGGAAGCGGGACACAGATACGCAGTATTTT.

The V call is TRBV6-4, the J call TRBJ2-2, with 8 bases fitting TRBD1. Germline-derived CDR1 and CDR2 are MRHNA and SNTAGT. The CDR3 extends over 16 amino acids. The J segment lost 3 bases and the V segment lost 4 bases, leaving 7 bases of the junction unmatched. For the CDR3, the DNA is TGTGCCAGCAGTGCTTTTTCAGGGGGCTACACCGGGGAGCTGTTTTTT. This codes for CASSAFSGGYTGELFF.

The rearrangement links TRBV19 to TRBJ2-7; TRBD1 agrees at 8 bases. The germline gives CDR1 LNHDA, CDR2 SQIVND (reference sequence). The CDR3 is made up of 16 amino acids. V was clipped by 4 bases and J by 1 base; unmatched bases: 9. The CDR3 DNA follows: TGTGCCAGTAGTAACATCCGGGACAGGAGGTCCTACGAGCAGTACTTC. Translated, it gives CASSNIRDRRSYEQYF.

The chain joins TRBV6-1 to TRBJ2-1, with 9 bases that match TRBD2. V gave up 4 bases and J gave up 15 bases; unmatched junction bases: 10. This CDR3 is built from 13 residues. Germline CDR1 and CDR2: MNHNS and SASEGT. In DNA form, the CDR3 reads TGTGCCAGCAGTGCCCGAGGGCTAGCGGGACGGTTCTTC. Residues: CASSARGLAGRFF.

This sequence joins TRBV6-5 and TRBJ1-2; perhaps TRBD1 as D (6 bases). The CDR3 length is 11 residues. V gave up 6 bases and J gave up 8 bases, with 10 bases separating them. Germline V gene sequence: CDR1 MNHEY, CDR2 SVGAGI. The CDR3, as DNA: TGTGCCAGCAGGGAGGGGGGGGGCTACACCTTC. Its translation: CASREGGGYTF.

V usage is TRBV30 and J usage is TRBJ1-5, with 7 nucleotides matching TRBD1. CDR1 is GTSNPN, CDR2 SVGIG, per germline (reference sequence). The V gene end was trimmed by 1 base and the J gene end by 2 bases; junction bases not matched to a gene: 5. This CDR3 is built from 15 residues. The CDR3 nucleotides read TGTGCCTGGAGTGAGGTTACAGGGGGCAATCAGCCCCAGCATTTT. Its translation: CAWSEVTGGNQPQHF.

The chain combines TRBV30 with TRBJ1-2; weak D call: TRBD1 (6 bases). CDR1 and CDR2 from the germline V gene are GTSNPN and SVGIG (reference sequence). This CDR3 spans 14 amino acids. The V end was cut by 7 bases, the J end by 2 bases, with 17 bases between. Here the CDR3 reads CAYSGGAPNYGYTF. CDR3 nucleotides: TGTGCCTATAGTGGGGGGGCGCCGAACTATGGCTACACCTTC. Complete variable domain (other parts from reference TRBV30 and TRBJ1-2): SQTIHQWPATLVQPVGSPLSLECTVEGTSNPNLYWYRQAAGRGLQLLFYSVGIGQISSEVPQNLSASRPQDRQFILSSKKLLLSDSGFYLCAYSGGAPNYGYTFGSGTRLTVV.

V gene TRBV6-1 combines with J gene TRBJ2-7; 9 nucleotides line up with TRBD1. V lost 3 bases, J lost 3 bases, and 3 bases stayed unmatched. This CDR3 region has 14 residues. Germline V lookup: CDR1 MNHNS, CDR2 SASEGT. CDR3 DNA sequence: TGTGCCAGCAGTGAGCCGGGACAGGGCTACGAGCAGTACTTC. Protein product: CASSEPGQGYEQYF.

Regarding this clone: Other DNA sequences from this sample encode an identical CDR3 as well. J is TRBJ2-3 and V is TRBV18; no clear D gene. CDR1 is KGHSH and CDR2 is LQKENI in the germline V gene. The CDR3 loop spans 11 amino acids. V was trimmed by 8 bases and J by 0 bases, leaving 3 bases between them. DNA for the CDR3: TGTGCCAGCACTAGCACAGATACGCAGTATTTT. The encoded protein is CASTSTDTQYF.

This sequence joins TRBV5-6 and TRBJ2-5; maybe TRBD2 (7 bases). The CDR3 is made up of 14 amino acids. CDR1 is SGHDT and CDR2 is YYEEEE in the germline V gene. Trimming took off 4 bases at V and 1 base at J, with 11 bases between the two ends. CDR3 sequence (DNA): TGTGCCAGCAGCCCGGCGGGGGCCCAAGAGACCCAGTACTTC. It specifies CASSPAGAQETQYF. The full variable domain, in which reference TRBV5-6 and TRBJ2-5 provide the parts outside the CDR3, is DAGVTQSPTHLIKTRGQQVTLRCSPKSGHDTVSWYQQALGQGPQFIFQYYEEEERQRGNFPDRFSGHQFPNYSSELNVNALLLGDSALYLCASSPAGAQETQYFGPGTRLLVL.